The source of this T cell receptor (beta chain) is a study of shared clonotypes between healthy human individuals. CDR3 size: 13 residues. Germline CDR1 reads MDHEN; CDR2 reads SYDVKM. Trimming removed 7 bases at V and 4 bases at J, with 11 bases between. This table comes from immunoSEQ multiplex PCR, and its TCRdb copy is limited to in-frame clones, with some not included. The profile shows about 1 million clones, about 77% of them singletons. The TCR sequence derives from a young man in good health. Sequences were obtained from memory CD4+ T cells sorted from blood. Subset here: CD45RA-negative fraction. This sequence joins TRBV28 and TRBJ1-5, with D perhaps matching TRBD1 (5 bases). The CDR3 protein is CASTRDGNQPQHF. CDR3 nucleotides: TGTGCCAGCACCCGGGACGGAAATCAGCCCCAGCATTTT.